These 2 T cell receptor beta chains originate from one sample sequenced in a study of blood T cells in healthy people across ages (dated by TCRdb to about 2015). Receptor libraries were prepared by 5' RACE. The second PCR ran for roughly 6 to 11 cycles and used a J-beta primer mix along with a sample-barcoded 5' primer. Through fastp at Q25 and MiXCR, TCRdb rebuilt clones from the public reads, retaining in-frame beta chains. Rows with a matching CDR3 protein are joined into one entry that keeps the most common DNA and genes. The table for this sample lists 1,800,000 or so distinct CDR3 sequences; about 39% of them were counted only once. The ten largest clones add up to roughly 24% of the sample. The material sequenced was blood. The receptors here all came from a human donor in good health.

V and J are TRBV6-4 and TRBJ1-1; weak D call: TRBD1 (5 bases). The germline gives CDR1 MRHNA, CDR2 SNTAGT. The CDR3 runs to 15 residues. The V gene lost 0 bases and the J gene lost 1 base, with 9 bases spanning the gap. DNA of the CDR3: TGTGCCAGCAGTGACTCAGGACACCCGAACACTGAAGCTTTCTTT. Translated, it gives CASSDSGHPNTEAFF.

CDR3 nucleotides: TGCAGCGTTGAATGGACGGCGGAGACCCAGTACTTC. As protein: CSVEWTAETQYF. The V and J genes are TRBV29-1 and TRBJ2-5; the D is unclear. V was trimmed by 2 bases and J by 5 bases, leaving 9 bases between them. The CDR3 has 12 amino acids. CDR1 and CDR2 (germline): SQVTM, ANQGSEA.